Below, 15 T cell receptor beta chains from the same sample are listed, as sequenced in a study of blood T cell repertoires in COVID-19. This table comes from immunoSEQ multiplex PCR, and its TCRdb copy is limited to in-frame clones, with some not included. Counted here are about 270,000 clones, 86% occurring once; the ten biggest clones make up roughly 8.5%. Sequencing used peripheral blood. Receptors were obtained from a man aged 35-49 years with active or convalescent COVID-19.

CDR3 loop: CASSQQTGSYGYTF. The CDR3 region has the DNA TGTGCCAGCAGCCAACAGACAGGGTCCTACGGCTACACCTTC. The rearrangement uses TRBV4-2 and TRBJ1-2; TRBD1 aligns across 7 bases. The V and J ends lost 2 bases and 8 bases, in that order; junction bases with no gene match: 8. Germline V CDR1 and CDR2: LGHNA, YNFKEQ. The CDR3 contains 14 residues.

The chain is built from TRBV19 and TRBJ2-3; 10 bases map to TRBD2. The germline CDR1 and CDR2 sequences are LNHDA and SQIVND (reference sequence). The CDR3 runs 14 residues. With 9 bases clipped from V and 6 bases from J, the junction kept 9 bases outside the gene matches. The CDR3 bases are TGTGCCAGCAGGGGAGCGGGAGGGCTTGATACGCAGTATTTT. Amino acids: CASRGAGGLDTQYF.

The rearrangement uses TRBV6-5 and TRBJ1-1, with D unresolved. This CDR3 has 16 residues. The ends were cut back, 0 bases at V and 1 base at J, with 12 bases in the middle. CDR1 and CDR2 (germline): MNHEY, SVGAGI. The CDR3 nucleotides read TGTGCCAGCAGTTACTCCGCGCTAGGAGCGAACACTGAAGCTTTCTTT. This encodes CASSYSALGANTEAFF.

The CDR3 region has the DNA TGTGCCAGCAGTTTCCAGGGGGTAGGAACTGAAGCTTTCTTT. Translation: CASSFQGVGTEAFF. This sequence joins TRBV27 and TRBJ1-1; 7 positions agree with TRBD1. With V trimmed by 3 bases and J by 5 bases, 6 bases remained unmatched. The germline CDR1 and CDR2 sequences are MNHEY and SMNVEV (reference sequence). The CDR3 spans 14 residues.

The genes are TRBV9 and TRBJ2-3, with D maybe TRBD2 (5 bases). The CDR3 has 14 residues. The germline V gene has CDR1 SGDLS and CDR2 YYNGEE. V lost 0 bases, J lost 4 bases, and 9 bases lay in between. The CDR3 reads CASSVGSGADTQYF. CDR3 bases: TGTGCCAGCAGCGTAGGATCCGGGGCAGATACGCAGTATTTT.

The rearrangement uses TRBV6-5 and TRBJ1-3; D is unclear. There are 14 residues in the CDR3. Germline lookup yields CDR1 MNHEY and CDR2 SVGAGI. V lost 5 bases and J 0 bases, leaving 8 bases between the germline ends. CDR3 sequence reads: CASSPYFSGNTIYF. The DNA of the CDR3 is TGTGCCAGCAGTCCCTACTTCTCTGGAAACACCATATATTTT.

The chain joins TRBV6-5 to TRBJ2-7; TRBD1 is a possible D gene (5 bases). Trimming cost V 6 bases and J 3 bases, with 12 bases left between them. The CDR3 runs 13 residues. The germline CDR1 and CDR2 sequences are MNHEY and SVGAGI. This chain's CDR3 is CASRSAGLYEQYF. The DNA of the CDR3 is TGTGCCAGCAGGTCGGCAGGGCTCTACGAGCAGTACTTC.

This chain links TRBV3-1 (or the pseudogene TRBV3-2) with TRBJ2-2, with D maybe TRBD2 (5 bases). The germline V gene has CDR1 LGHDT and CDR2 YNNKEL (reference sequence). V gave up 0 bases and J gave up 5 bases, with 10 bases separating them. This CDR3 is built from 15 residues. CDR3 in amino acids: CASSQEEVWTGELFF. The CDR3 DNA reads TGTGCCAGCAGCCAAGAGGAGGTCTGGACCGGGGAGCTGTTTTTT.

This chain uses TRBV5-6 with TRBJ2-5; D unresolved. CDR3 length: 14 amino acids. The germline V gene encodes CDR1 SGHDT and CDR2 YYEEEE. V was clipped by 0 bases and J by 5 bases, with 11 bases between them. The CDR3 loop reads CASSLAQRLETQYF. CDR3 bases: TGTGCCAGCAGCTTGGCCCAAAGACTGGAGACCCAGTACTTC.

This chain links TRBV20-1 with TRBJ1-5; D uncertain. There are 11 residues in the CDR3. Germline lookup yields CDR1 DFQATT and CDR2 SNEGSKA (reference sequence). The V end was cut by 1 base, the J end by 6 bases, with 4 bases between. The CDR3 sequence: CSARGPQPQHF. The CDR3 coding sequence is TGCAGTGCTAGAGGGCCTCAGCCCCAGCATTTT.

This chain connects TRBV6-5 to TRBJ1-2; 7 bases align to TRBD1. The CDR3 spans 13 residues. Germline V lookup: CDR1 MNHEY, CDR2 SVGAGI. V trimming: 7 bases; J trimming: 5 bases; junction bases outside the gene matches: 7. The CDR3 sequence: CASIGDRPYGYTF. The CDR3 DNA is TGTGCCAGCATCGGGGACAGACCTTATGGCTACACCTTC.

The chain couples TRBV19 to TRBJ2-1, with D unclear. Germline V gene data show CDR1 as LNHDA and CDR2 as SQIVND (reference sequence). This CDR3 has 15 residues. The germline V and J ends were trimmed by 4 bases and 0 bases, with 10 bases remaining between them. The CDR3 loop is CASSTPPSSYNEQFF. DNA of the CDR3: TGTGCCAGTAGTACCCCCCCGAGCTCCTACAATGAGCAGTTCTTC. Full variable domain (rest looked up from reference TRBV19 and TRBJ2-1): DGGITQSPKYLFRKEGQNVTLSCEQNLNHDAMYWYRQDPGQGLRLIYYSQIVNDFQKGDIAEGYSVSREKKESFPLTVTSAQKNPTAFYLCASSTPPSSYNEQFFGPGTRLTVL.

The chain employs TRBV24-1 and TRBJ2-3, with 9 bases that match TRBD2. Germline V lookup: CDR1 KGHDR, CDR2 SFDVKD. The CDR3 length is 17 residues. With V trimmed by 1 base and J by 1 base, 5 bases remained unmatched. CDR3 nucleotides: TGTGCCACCAGTGATTTAGGCGGGGGGGCACGCACAGATACGCAGTATTTT. It yields the protein CATSDLGGGARTDTQYF.

V usage is TRBV24-1 and J usage is TRBJ1-4; D is possibly TRBD1 (6 bases). V dropped 6 bases and J dropped 7 bases, with 11 bases sitting between them. Germline V gene data show CDR1 as KGHDR and CDR2 as SFDVKD. The length of the CDR3 is 13 residues. The CDR3 reads CATSSVGGEKLFF. The CDR3 nucleotides read TGTGCCACCAGTTCTGTAGGGGGTGAAAAACTGTTTTTT.

The chain has TRBV5-1 and TRBJ1-4; 10 bases match TRBD1. The CDR3 contains 14 residues. Germline lookup yields CDR1 SGHRS and CDR2 YFSETQ. V shed 4 bases and J 7 bases; nucleotides not matched to a gene: 4. The CDR3 DNA follows: TGCGCCAGCAGCCAAGGGACAGGGGCTGAAAAACTGTTTTTT. Protein: CASSQGTGAEKLFF.